Listed here is a single T cell receptor (beta chain). Germline V gives CDR1 MDHEN, CDR2 SYDVKM. The CDR3 extends over 15 amino acids. Trimming took off 6 bases at V and 4 bases at J, with 18 bases between the two ends. The data stem from a study of identical twins. A single record per CDR3 protein comes from TCRdb applying MiXCR to the 5' RACE reads. In the table there are 250,000 or so distinct CDR3 sequences, about 8.3% of which are singletons. The data also belong to a second study, concerning yellow fever vaccine responses in identical twins.

The rearrangement joins TRBV28 to TRBJ2-5; D possibly uses TRBD1 or TRBD2 (5 bases each). Sequencing was performed on CD8+ T cells sorted from blood. This TCR came from a woman younger than 30 in good health. The CDR3 bases are TGTGCCAGCAGCCTAACCGTGAGTGGGGGAGAGACCCAGTACTTC. It is translated as CASSLTVSGGETQYF.